This TCR beta chain appears in the sequencing data of a study of T cell responses to AZD1222 COVID-19 vaccine. Doses given second, at about 4 or about 12 weeks, were pooled. The V and J ends lost 0 bases and 4 bases respectively, with 15 bases between them. The CDR3 contains 16 residues. Germline V gene data show CDR1 as SEHNR and CDR2 as FQNEAQ (reference sequence). Sequencing was performed with immunoSEQ multiplex PCR; in TCRdb, only in-frame clones are kept and a portion is missing. In the table there are over 85,000 clones, about 90% of which are singletons. Study observations and caveats: Unmutated variant regions are reportedly targeted by nearly half of spike-specific TCRs.

To note about this clone: As yet, its antigen is unknown.

The TCR comes from an adult who received the AZD1222 COVID-19 vaccine. The starting material was peripheral blood, obtained 28 days after the second AZD1222 dose. The gene calls are TRBV7-9 and TRBJ1-1; a weak D match, TRBD1 (6 bases). CDR3 DNA: TGTGCCAGCAGCTTAGCGTATGGGGGCGCTGGCACTGAAGCTTTCTTT. Amino acids: CASSLAYGGAGTEAFF.